Shown below are 16 T cell receptor beta chains from a single sample sequenced in a study of blood T cell repertoires in COVID-19. The method was immunoSEQ multiplex PCR; TCRdb's version includes in-frame clones alone and lacks a portion of them. The data contain around 290,000 clones, around 87% of them singletons. The specimen sequenced was peripheral blood. These receptors were taken from a woman aged 45-60 years who had recovered from COVID-19.

Here the CDR3 DNA reads TGTGCCAGCAGCGTAGAAGTAGCGACCTACAATGAGCAGTTCTTC. Amino acids: CASSVEVATYNEQFF. The chain is built from TRBV9 and TRBJ2-1; D perhaps matches TRBD2 (5 bases). V was trimmed by 0 bases and J by 2 bases, leaving 9 bases between them. Germline CDR1 reads SGDLS; CDR2 reads YYNGEE. CDR3 length: 15 residues.

The chain recombines TRBV2 with TRBJ2-1; D unclear. CDR3 length equals 13 residues. Germline loops: CDR1 SNHLY, CDR2 FYNNEI. V lost 6 bases and J lost 5, with 11 bases in between. The CDR3 loop reads CASRFLEHNEQFF. CDR3 nucleotides: TGTGCCAGCAGGTTCTTGGAGCACAATGAGCAGTTCTTC.

The chain recombines TRBV18 with TRBJ1-1; 8 nucleotides agree with TRBD1. The CDR3 loop spans 15 amino acids. Germline V lookup: CDR1 KGHSH, CDR2 LQKENI. The V gene end was trimmed by 5 bases and the J gene end by 7 bases; junction bases not matched to a gene: 12. The chain's CDR3 is CASSADRAEHGEAFF. The DNA of the CDR3 is TGTGCCAGCTCAGCGGACAGGGCAGAACATGGTGAAGCTTTCTTT.

This clone has a single count. This chain joins TRBV9 and TRBJ1-2; D is possibly TRBD1 (6 bases). V shed 3 bases and J shed 4 bases, with 13 bases lying between them. CDR1 and CDR2 from the germline V gene are SGDLS and YYNGEE. The CDR3 totals 14 residues. For the CDR3, the DNA is TGTGCCAGCAGCGCCGGGGGGCAAAGCTATGGCTACACCTTC. It yields the protein CASSAGGQSYGYTF.

The rearrangement joins TRBV6-6 to TRBJ2-7; D gene unclear. The CDR3 runs 14 residues. V was cut by 7 bases and J by 4 bases, with 17 bases left in between. Germline assignment: CDR1 MNHNY and CDR2 SVGAGI (reference sequence). The CDR3 bases are TGTGCCAGCACAAGCGCCGGATTTCAATACGAGCAGTACTTC. As protein: CASTSAGFQYEQYF.

The V and J genes are TRBV10-2 and TRBJ2-3; TRBD2 aligns across 14 bases. Germline V gene lookup returns CDR1 WSHSY and CDR2 SAAADI. The junction had 4 bases not matched to a gene; V was cut back by 10 bases and J by 4 bases. The CDR3 has 14 amino acids. The CDR3 bases are TGCGCCACCAGACTAGCGGGGGGGGCAGATACGCAGTATTTT. Its translation: CATRLAGGADTQYF.

The sample holds one count of this clone. The J gene is TRBJ1-1, the V gene TRBV27; 8 nucleotides align to TRBD1. The CDR3 extends over 15 amino acids. CDR1 and CDR2 (germline): MNHEY, SMNVEV (reference sequence). V shed 9 bases, J shed 0 bases, and the junction held 9 bases outside the gene matches. The CDR3 bases are TGTGCCAGTCCTTCGGGACAGGCCATGAACACTGAAGCTTTCTTT. This sequence encodes CASPSGQAMNTEAFF.

The chain joins TRBV28 to TRBJ2-5; 7 bases are shared with TRBD1. The germline V gene has CDR1 MDHEN and CDR2 SYDVKM. Unmatched junction bases numbered 6, after V lost 6 bases and J lost 5 bases. The CDR3 totals 13 residues. The CDR3 region has the DNA TGTGCCAGCAGCGGACAGGAGTGGGAGACCCAGTACTTC. Translated: CASSGQEWETQYF.

On this clone: This sample includes further DNA sequences coding for the same CDR3. This chain joins TRBV7-2 and TRBJ2-5; TRBD2 aligns across 7 bases. Germline V gene data show CDR1 as SGHTA and CDR2 as FQGNSA. CDR3 size: 14 residues. The J segment lost 4 bases and the V segment lost 0 bases, leaving 2 bases of the junction unmatched. The CDR3 nucleotides read TGTGCCAGCAGCTTAGCGGGAGGGCGAGAGACCCAGTACTTC. This codes for CASSLAGGRETQYF.

This chain links TRBV29-1 with TRBJ1-2; D is possibly TRBD1 (6 bases). Per germline, CDR1 SQVTM and CDR2 ANQGSEA. CDR3 size: 12 residues. The V and J ends lost 6 bases and 6 bases respectively, with 14 bases between them. The CDR3 reads CSVTRGGHGYTF. The CDR3 region has the DNA TGCAGCGTCACTAGAGGGGGTCATGGCTACACCTTC.

The J gene is TRBJ2-7, the V gene TRBV7-3; 8 bases are a match to TRBD2. Germline-derived CDR1 and CDR2 are SGHTA and FQGTGA. V trimming: 2 bases; J trimming: 2 bases; junction bases outside the gene matches: 5. The CDR3 extends over 15 amino acids. As DNA, the CDR3 is TGTGCCAGCAGCTTATCCAGCGGGAGTCCCTACGAGCAGTACTTC. Its translation is CASSLSSGSPYEQYF.

This clone was found once. The chain recombines TRBV5-4 with TRBJ1-1; 9 bases line up with TRBD1. Looked up from germline, CDR1 is SGHNT and CDR2 is YYREEE (reference sequence). The V segment lost 4 bases and the J segment 5 bases; nucleotides outside the gene matches: 15. The CDR3 contains 17 residues. This CDR3 reads CASSRNIKGQGGTEAFF. The DNA of the CDR3 is TGTGCCAGCAGCCGAAACATAAAGGGACAGGGCGGAACTGAAGCTTTCTTT.

In the case of this clone: The sample holds other DNA sequences that translate to the same CDR3. DNA of the CDR3: TGCAGCGTTGGGGACAGGGGTGGCTACACCTTC. Its translation: CSVGDRGGYTF. V and J are TRBV29-1 and TRBJ1-2; TRBD1 aligns across 10 bases. CDR3 length: 11 amino acids. V trimming: 4 bases; J trimming: 7 bases; junction bases outside the gene matches: 0. CDR1 SQVTM and CDR2 ANQGSEA come from the germline V gene.

There are a few counts of this clone. The chain links TRBV28 to TRBJ1-1; 7 positions match TRBD1. The CDR3 covers 16 residues. The trim removed 1 base at V and 0 bases at J, leaving 5 bases unmatched. Germline-derived CDR1 and CDR2 are MDHEN and SYDVKM. The CDR3 bases are TGTGCCAGCAGTTTATCTCCAGGGGGGATGAACACTGAAGCTTTCTTT. Amino acids: CASSLSPGGMNTEAFF.

The chain is built from TRBV7-2 and TRBJ2-7; TRBD2 matches at 10 bases. The CDR3 consists of 15 residues. Germline CDR1 is SGHTA and CDR2 is FQGNSA. J was trimmed by 2 bases and V by 5 bases; bases with no gene match: 6. This chain's CDR3 is CASSQTSGRTYEQYF. The CDR3 coding sequence is TGTGCCAGCAGCCAGACTAGCGGGCGGACCTACGAGCAGTACTTC.

The chain joins TRBV7-3 to TRBJ1-3, with D unclear. The V and J ends lost 1 base and 8 bases respectively, with 9 bases between them. CDR3 length: 13 residues. In germline, CDR1 is SGHTA, CDR2 FQGTGA. Here the CDR3 reads CASSLMEGDTIYF. The CDR3 bases are TGTGCCAGCAGCTTAATGGAGGGAGACACCATATATTTT.